The table lists the clone carrying this T cell receptor beta chain with a count of one. What it binds is not known. The data originate from a study of siplizumab effects on memory and regulatory T cells. Assay used: immunoSEQ multiplex PCR; TCRdb lists only in-frame clones, some missing. The sample has 100,000 or so clones, approximately 91% seen once. The germline V gene has CDR1 SGHDN and CDR2 FVKESK. This CDR3 is 17 amino acids long. The V and J ends lost 4 bases and 0 bases respectively, with 18 bases between them. Broader study findings: Unstimulated subsets accounted for the mapping of only a minor share of the clones that were alloreactive. Under siplizumab, alloreactive sequences traced to unstimulated CD4+ memory cells were significantly reduced.

The chain couples TRBV14 to TRBJ1-1; a weak D match, TRBD1 (6 bases). This sequence originates from a human donor in good health. Some clones in this sample may be carry-over from other donors' samples. Sequenced input: CD4+ T cells sorted from blood. The CDR3 coding sequence is TGTGCCAGCAGCCTTGTGGCAGGGGCCCGAATGAACACTGAAGCTTTCTTT. Translation: CASSLVAGARMNTEAFF.